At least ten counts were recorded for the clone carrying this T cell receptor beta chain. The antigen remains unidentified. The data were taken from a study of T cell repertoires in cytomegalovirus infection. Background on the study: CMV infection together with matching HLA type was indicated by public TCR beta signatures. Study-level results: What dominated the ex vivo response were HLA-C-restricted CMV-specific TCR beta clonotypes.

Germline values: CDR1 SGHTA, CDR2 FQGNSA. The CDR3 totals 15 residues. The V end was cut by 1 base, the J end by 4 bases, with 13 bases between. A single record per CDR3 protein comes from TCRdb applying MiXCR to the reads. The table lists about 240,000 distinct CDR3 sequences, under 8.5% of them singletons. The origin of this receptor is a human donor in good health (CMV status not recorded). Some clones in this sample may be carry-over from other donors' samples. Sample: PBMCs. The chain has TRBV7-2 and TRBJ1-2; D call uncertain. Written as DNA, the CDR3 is TGTGCCAGCAGCTTAGGTGCGAGTCGTGCCTATGGCTACACCTTC. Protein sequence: CASSLGASRAYGYTF.